The table lists the clone carrying this T cell receptor (beta chain) with a count of one. The antigen is not known. Single viable CD3+CD4+CD8-CD45RO+ cells were sorted as the memory CD4+ T cells. CD4+ T cells were isolated by positive magnetic selection. Sequencing used immunoSEQ multiplex PCR; TCRdb keeps in-frame clones, though not all of them. In the table there are 65,000 to 95,000 clones, approximately 80% of which are singletons. This specimen belongs to a study of memory CD4+ T cells and cytomegalovirus serostatus. Study background: This sample comes from healthy Belgian adults, fewer than ten CMV seropositive, about 25 seronegative.

This CDR3 contains 16 residues. Germline lookup yields CDR1 SGHRS and CDR2 YFSETQ. Trimming cost V 7 bases and J 0 bases, with 18 bases left between them. Study-wide results and limits: About 40% of the roughly 150 known CMV-associated TCRbeta sequences appeared in CD4+ memory. A US-trained random forest predicted CMV serostatus with median AUC 0.91.

The sequence derives from an adult in good health and CMV-seronegative. The sample comprised memory CD4+ T cells from blood. The chain has TRBV5-1 and TRBJ2-3; no definite D call. CDR3 sequence reads: CASSRSGEASTDTQYF. CDR3 bases: TGCGCCAGCTCCCGAAGTGGGGAAGCTAGCACAGATACGCAGTATTTT.